This TCR beta chain was captured by sequencing in a study of CXCR3-negative and CXCR3-positive naive CD8 T cells. Overall study findings and caveats: Relative to CXCR3-negative naive cells, CXCR3-positive naive cells had more hydrophobic TRB CDR3s.

Remarks on this clonotype: Its antigen remains unidentified.

Researchers prepared the TRB cDNA libraries using 5' RACE with UMI labels. TCRdb reprocessed the 5' RACE reads and stores each CDR3 protein as one record, lacking DNA. This repertoire includes 50,000 to 65,000 distinct CDR3 sequences. The sample taken for sequencing was naive CXCR3+ CD8+ T cells from blood. Stated subset: CD45RO-CCR7+CD27+CD95- naive CD8+ T cells expressing CXCR3 (TNR3+). The receptor comes from a human donor in good health. Some clones in this sample may be carry-over from other donors' samples.

CDR3 in amino acids: CASSLTRDSQGPDYNEQFF. V is TRBV6-5 and J is TRBJ2-1; the D call from TCRdb, TRBD1, cannot be confirmed without DNA. The CDR3 runs 19 residues. Per the germline V gene, CDR1 is MNHEY and CDR2 is SVGAGI.